This T cell receptor beta chain was sequenced for a study of blood T cell repertoires in COVID-19. Study in general: PBMCs, B-cell-depleted T cells, or T cells provided the cDNA or gDNA that made up the material.

As handled by the study authors: The authors estimated nucleated cell counts from reference gene primer amplification. Here immunoSEQ multiplex PCR was the method, and the copy in TCRdb shows in-frame clones only, minus some. That table is the source of V, J and clone size, and D and trimming were worked out from the DNA. This sample has approximately 240,000 clones, with approximately 80% found just once. V shed 0 bases and J 5 bases; nucleotides not matched to a gene: 5. Per the germline V gene, CDR1 is GTSNPN and CDR2 is SVGIG (reference sequence). The CDR3 covers 14 residues. The sequenced material came from peripheral blood. J is TRBJ2-7 and V is TRBV30, with 9 bases aligning to TRBD2. The receptor's source is an elderly woman with active or convalescent COVID-19. As DNA, the CDR3 is TGTGCCTGGAGTGTACGAGCGGGGGGTCACGAGCAGTACTTC. As protein: CAWSVRAGGHEQYF.